This TCR beta chain was retrieved from a study of tumor-infiltrating lymphocytes in primary liver carcinoma. As concerns this clonotype: A junction boundary mismatches the germline segment, possibly from a read error.

Total RNA and DNA came together from approximately 22-30 mg of bulk tissue without cell sorting. Germline loops: CDR1 SGHAT, CDR2 FQNNGV. The CDR3 sequence is 16 residues long. Constant-region priming of 500 to 550 ng total RNA yielded TCR beta cDNA. Sequencing libraries for TCR beta derived from three nested multiplex PCR rounds that used slightly modified ARM-PCR. Use of TRBV1-TRBV30 forward primers with a C-beta reverse primer characterized the first two PCR rounds, which lasted about 11 cycles each. MiXCR was run by TCRdb on the multiplex PCR reads, yielding one entry per CDR3 protein. The table includes about 120,000 distinct CDR3 sequences, approximately 68% detected once.

The chain combines TRBV11-2 with TRBJ2-7; 8 nucleotides align to TRBD2. The sequence was collected from a woman aged 55 to 70 with primary liver carcinoma and hepatitis B virus infection. Sequencing input: tumor-adjacent normal liver tissue. The CDR3 loop reads CANSYGGRTSGGKQYF. In DNA, the CDR3 is TGTGCCAACAGCTACGGCGGGAGGACCTCGGGAGGCAAGCAGTACTTC. Filled out from reference TRBV11-2 and TRBJ2-7, the complete variable domain reads EAGVAQSPRYKIIEKRQSVAFWCNPISGHATLYWYQQILGQGPKLLIQFQNNGVVDDSQLPKDRFSAERLKGVDSTLKIQPAKLEDSAVYLCANSYGGRTSGGKQYFGPGTRLTVT.